A selection of T cell receptor beta chains follows, all from one sample in a study of blood T cell repertoires in COVID-19. Assay: immunoSEQ multiplex PCR; the TCRdb copy retains only in-frame clones and omits some. The sample lists fewer than 200,000 clones; around 82% were seen once. The specimen was peripheral blood. These receptors originate from a woman older than 75 with acute or convalescent COVID-19. Each CDR3 is given with its conserved first and last residue. A D gene is named only where the DNA matches it firmly. For some rows the clone size is stated as once, few or many, or as a class when expanded; others skip it.

d_call	j_call	v_call	clone_size	cdr3_aa	cdr3_nt
TRBD1	TRBJ1-2	TRBV5-1	-	CASSIAGTGEDGYTF	TGCGCCAGCAGCATTGCCGGGACAGGGGAGGATGGCTACACCTTC
TRBD1	TRBJ2-1	TRBV3-1/TRBV3-2	-	CASSSLATGNTYNEQFF	TGTGCCAGCAGCTCCCTGGCGACAGGGAACACCTACAATGAGCAGTTCTTC
-	TRBJ2-1	TRBV5-6	-	CASSSPTRGPYNEQFF	TGTGCCAGCAGCTCGCCAACCCGAGGCCCCTACAATGAGCAGTTCTTC
-	TRBJ1-2	TRBV5-1	many	CASSLEDGRYGYTF	TGCGCCAGCAGCCTGGAGGACGGGAGATATGGCTACACCTTC
TRBD1	TRBJ2-7	TRBV5-4	-	CASRPGTEYEQYF	TGTGCCAGCAGGCCGGGGACAGAATACGAGCAGTACTTC
-	TRBJ2-1	TRBV25-1	-	CASSGQGTWNNEQFF	TGTGCCAGCAGTGGGCAGGGAACTTGGAACAATGAGCAGTTCTTC
-	TRBJ1-5	TRBV7-2	-	CASSLESGSNQPQHF	TGTGCCAGCAGCTTAGAAAGCGGGAGCAATCAGCCCCAGCATTTT
-	TRBJ1-4	TRBV5-1	once	CASSLDTSTNEKLFF	TGCGCCAGCAGCTTGGACACCTCAACTAATGAAAAACTGTTTTTT
TRBD2	TRBJ2-7	TRBV12-3/TRBV12-4	-	CASSLLAAYEQYF	TGTGCCAGCAGTTTGCTAGCGGCCTACGAGCAGTACTTC
-	TRBJ2-2	TRBV19	few	CASSDPRIRGTGELFF	TGTGCCAGTAGTGACCCTAGAATCAGGGGCACCGGGGAGCTGTTTTTT
-	TRBJ1-5	TRBV10-3	-	CAISEDAGLPHQPQHF	TGTGCCATCAGTGAGGACGCGGGCCTCCCCCATCAGCCCCAGCATTTT
-	TRBJ1-5	TRBV27	-	CASSYSGASQPQHF	TGTGCCAGCAGTTACTCAGGGGCGAGTCAGCCCCAGCATTTT
-	TRBJ2-7	TRBV19	-	CASSITGTRVEQYF	TGTGCCAGTAGTATCACAGGGACACGGGTCGAGCAGTACTTC